The clone carrying this T cell receptor (beta chain) has more than one count but fewer than ten. This sample was included in a study of T-cell memory formation after mild COVID-19. A single record per CDR3 protein comes from TCRdb applying MiXCR to the 5' RACE reads. Of about 390,000 distinct CDR3 sequences in the sample, 16% were seen once. V dropped 1 base and J dropped 6 bases, with 10 bases sitting between them. The length of the CDR3 is 14 residues. The germline gives CDR1 ENHRY, CDR2 SYGVKD. The rearrangement uses TRBV10-3 and TRBJ2-1; D remains unclear. The sequence derives from a man aged 18 to 29 who had mild COVID-19 (a few samples of this study predate the infection). Cell type and time point are not known. The sample comprised PBMCs or a T cell subset sorted from them (not recorded which). DNA of the CDR3: TGTGCCATCAGTGAGTATGGCCAGAGCAATGAGCAGTTCTTC. Translating it yields CAISEYGQSNEQFF.